Listed here is a single T cell receptor beta chain. These data originate in a study of patients and donors after allogeneic stem cell transplantation. MiXCR, applied by TCRdb to the RT-PCR reads, yields one record per CDR3 protein. The sample lists some 880,000 distinct CDR3 sequences, roughly 18% occurring once. Sequenced sample: blood, either unsorted or a sorted T cell fraction (not recorded which). This clonotype was obtained from a human donor who was either an allogeneic HSCT recipient or a stem cell or donor lymphocyte infusion donor (not recorded which). It is not recorded whose cells these are; they may come from a transplant donor.

CDR3 in amino acids: CASSGPLAGGMGNEQFF. As DNA, the CDR3 is TGTGCCAGCAGTGGACCCCTAGCGGGAGGGATGGGCAATGAGCAGTTCTTC. The chain combines TRBV27 with TRBJ2-1; TRBD2 aligns across 12 bases. The germline CDR1 and CDR2 sequences are MNHEY and SMNVEV (reference sequence). The trim removed 5 bases at V and 6 bases at J, leaving 11 bases unmatched. The CDR3 consists of 17 residues.